A selection of T cell receptor beta chains follows, all from one sample in a study of beta chain features in type 1 diabetes. The data were produced by immunoSEQ multiplex PCR, yet TCRdb's version contains in-frame clones alone and is incomplete. The table shows about 620,000 clones, with 15% to 17% occurring only once. Input material: naive CD4+ T cells from blood. These receptor sequences come from a man between 18 and 29 years old in good health. CDR3s include the opening cysteine and the closing phenylalanine or tryptophan. The order of the fields is D gene, J gene, V gene, clone size, CDR3 protein, CDR3 DNA. D genes are given only for firm matches. Not all rows give a size; the values are once, few, many and, for expanded clones, a class.

TRBD1 TRBJ2-5 TRBV4-2 NA CASSSAGTGDGETQYF TGTGCCAGCAGCTCGGCCGGGACAGGGGATGGGGAGACCCAGTACTTC
NA TRBJ1-2 TRBV29-1 few CSGGEVNYGYTF TGCAGCGGGGGGGAAGTGAACTATGGCTACACCTTC
NA TRBJ1-2 TRBV9 few CASSPEGSTHLYGYTF TGTGCCAGCAGCCCAGAGGGGTCAACGCACCTCTATGGCTACACCTTC
NA TRBJ2-5 TRBV4-1 NA CASSQQGLGETQYF TGCGCCAGCAGCCAGCAGGGACTGGGGGAGACCCAGTACTTC
TRBD1 TRBJ1-1 TRBV27 few CASSFTGGGAFF TGTGCCAGCAGTTTCACAGGGGGGGGAGCTTTCTTT
NA TRBJ2-2 TRBV7-2 few CASSMHRDTGELFF TGTGCCAGCAGCATGCACAGGGACACCGGGGAGCTGTTTTTT
NA TRBJ1-1 TRBV5-1 NA CASSYEGVEAFF TGCGCCAGCAGCTATGAGGGGGTTGAAGCTTTCTTT
NA TRBJ2-7 TRBV7-8 few CASSLWQSRYEQYF TGTGCCAGCAGCTTATGGCAATCCCGCTACGAGCAGTACTTC
NA TRBJ1-5 TRBV5-1 NA CASSLDSRNQPQHF TGCGCCAGCAGCTTGGACAGTCGCAATCAGCCCCAGCATTTT
TRBD1 TRBJ2-1 TRBV7-2 NA CASSLVAGGYNEQFF TGTGCCAGCAGCTTAGTGGCAGGGGGTTACAATGAGCAGTTCTTC
NA TRBJ2-4 TRBV19 few CASSIPTVSGNIQYF TGTGCCAGTAGTATCCCGACAGTCAGCGGAAACATTCAGTACTTC
NA TRBJ1-4 TRBV10-3 NA CAISGATNEKLFF TGTGCCATCAGTGGGGCAACTAATGAAAAACTGTTTTTT
NA TRBJ2-2 TRBV11-3 few CASSPINTGELFF TGTGCCAGCAGCCCTATTAACACCGGGGAGCTGTTTTTT
NA TRBJ2-3 TRBV6-5 NA CASSYSQGSDTQYF TGTGCCAGCAGTTACTCGCAGGGTTCAGATACGCAGTATTTT
NA TRBJ1-4 TRBV30 few CAWSVPGNEKLFF TGTGCCTGGAGTGTACCAGGGAATGAAAAACTGTTTTTT
TRBD1 TRBJ2-4 TRBV7-9 NA CASSVRTGVIQYF TGTGCCAGCAGCGTCAGGACAGGGGTAATTCAGTACTTC
NA TRBJ2-1 TRBV4-2 once CASSQAGYNEQFF TGTGCCAGCAGCCAGGCAGGTTACAATGAGCAGTTCTTC
NA TRBJ2-7 TRBV6-5 few CASSFLHEQYF TGTGCCAGCAGTTTTCTACACGAGCAGTACTTC
NA TRBJ1-2 TRBV7-2 few CASRPGRFNFYGYTF TGTGCCAGCAGACCAGGACGTTTCAACTTCTATGGCTACACCTTC
NA TRBJ2-7 TRBV21-1 few CAITPAYEQYF TGTGCCATCACCCCAGCCTACGAGCAGTACTTC
NA TRBJ1-1 TRBV25-1 few CATQRSNTEAFF TGTGCCACACAAAGATCGAACACTGAAGCTTTCTTT
TRBD1 TRBJ1-2 TRBV7-2 few CASSSGTGAYGYTF TGTGCCAGCAGCTCGGGAACAGGGGCCTATGGCTACACCTTC
NA TRBJ1-5 TRBV27 few CASSPQTGLLNQPQHF TGTGCCAGCAGTCCGCAGACAGGACTCCTAAATCAGCCCCAGCATTTT
NA TRBJ2-3 TRBV9 NA CASSGMGYTQYF TGTGCCAGCAGCGGTATGGGGTATACGCAGTATTTT
NA TRBJ2-6 TRBV4-2 few CASSREEGSGANVLTF TGTGCCAGCAGCCGGGAGGAGGGAAGTGGGGCCAACGTCCTGACTTTC
TRBD2 TRBJ2-1 TRBV27 NA CASRAGGSYNEQFF TGTGCCAGCCGGGCGGGAGGGTCCTACAATGAGCAGTTCTTC
NA TRBJ2-7 TRBV2 few CASRKGADYEQYF TGTGCCAGCAGGAAAGGGGCAGACTACGAGCAGTACTTC
NA TRBJ2-3 TRBV29-1 NA CSVATRFADTQYF TGCAGCGTTGCGACAAGGTTCGCAGATACGCAGTATTTT
NA TRBJ1-2 TRBV9 few CASSVDRANYGYTF TGTGCCAGCAGCGTAGATCGGGCTAACTATGGCTACACCTTC
NA TRBJ1-1 TRBV5-1 few CASSLGQGGTEAFF TGCGCCAGCAGCTTGGGCCAGGGTGGGACTGAAGCTTTCTTT
NA TRBJ2-3 TRBV21-1 NA CASSKAGGGGLAEGSSTDTQYF TGTGCCAGCAGCAAAGCAGGTGGGGGTGGACTAGCGGAAGGTTCCAGCACAGATACGCAGTATTTT
NA TRBJ1-2 TRBV10-3 NA CAISGILGPYGYTF TGTGCCATCAGTGGGATCCTAGGACCCTATGGCTACACCTTC
NA TRBJ1-3 TRBV30 few CAWSPSDTIYF TGTGCCTGGAGCCCTTCCGACACCATATATTTT
TRBD1 TRBJ2-6 TRBV14 few CASSPRPGQAISGANVLTF TGTGCCAGCAGCCCACGTCCCGGACAGGCTATCTCTGGGGCCAACGTCCTGACTTTC
NA TRBJ1-1 TRBV10-3 NA CAISATENTEAFF TGTGCCATCAGTGCAACAGAGAACACTGAAGCTTTCTTT
NA TRBJ2-1 TRBV5-1 NA CASSLEGTYNEQFF TGCGCCAGCAGCTTGGAGGGAACCTACAATGAGCAGTTCTTC
NA TRBJ2-5 TRBV25-1 NA CASSAPKPGQRETQYF TGTGCCAGCAGTGCTCCTAAGCCGGGCCAGCGAGAGACCCAGTACTTC
NA TRBJ1-1 TRBV19 few CASSMQGTGNTEAFF TGTGCCAGTAGTATGCAGGGTACTGGGAACACTGAAGCTTTCTTT
NA TRBJ2-1 TRBV11-1 few CASSPMIYNEQFF TGTGCCAGCAGCCCTATGATTTACAATGAGCAGTTCTTC
TRBD1 TRBJ2-7 TRBV30 few CAWGDRGYEQYF TGTGCCTGGGGGGACAGGGGATACGAGCAGTACTTC
NA TRBJ1-4 TRBV9 NA CASSVAGGRNEKLFF TGTGCCAGCAGCGTAGCAGGTGGGAGAAATGAAAAACTGTTTTTT
NA TRBJ2-3 TRBV5-1 NA CASSLGPSSTDTQYF TGCGCCAGCAGCTTGGGACCCTCTAGCACAGATACGCAGTATTTT
NA TRBJ1-2 TRBV20-1 NA CSAPLGGYTF TGCAGTGCTCCGTTGGGTGGCTACACCTTC
TRBD2 TRBJ2-7 TRBV7-2 few CASSSAGTSGSHEQYF TGTGCCAGCAGCTCGGCAGGGACTAGCGGGAGCCACGAGCAGTACTTC
NA TRBJ1-1 TRBV7-9 NA CASLLMNTEAFF TGTGCCAGCCTTCTCATGAACACTGAAGCTTTCTTT
TRBD1 TRBJ1-6 TRBV5-4 few CASRTGLLGGPLHF TGTGCCAGCAGGACAGGGTTGTTGGGTGGACCCCTCCACTTT